The subject of this entry is one T cell receptor (beta chain). The sample belongs to a study of CD8 T cells in Susac syndrome. Study background: Patients with Susac syndrome who were sequenced included more than 5 with active disease and under ten in remission.

The RNA input was roughly 0.45 to 1 ug, and it was reverse transcribed with random hexamers. MiXCR was run by TCRdb on the immunoSEQ multiplex PCR reads, yielding one entry per CDR3 protein. This sample has under 200,000 distinct CDR3 sequences, with approximately 95% found just once. The sample comprised CD8+ T cells from PBMCs. The TCR originated in a human donor with Susac syndrome.

The CDR3 loop is CSGGQGSTEAFF. The CDR3 DNA is TGCAGCGGGGGACAGGGGAGTACTGAAGCTTTCTTT. This chain joins TRBV29-1 and TRBJ1-1; 10 positions match TRBD1. Trimming at V came to 7 bases and at J to 5 bases, leaving 4 bases not matched to a gene. Germline V gives CDR1 SQVTM, CDR2 ANQGSEA. The CDR3 has 12 amino acids.